A single sample is the source of the 20 T cell receptor beta chains below, sequenced in a study of T cell responses to AZD1222 COVID-19 vaccine. Clones were read by immunoSEQ multiplex PCR, and TCRdb kept only the in-frame ones, dropping some. The sample carries tens of thousands of clones, under 95% recorded once. The starting material was peripheral blood, obtained on day 0 of AZD1222 vaccination. The source is an adult in good health.

The rearrangement joins TRBV30 to TRBJ1-5; perhaps TRBD1 as D (5 bases). This CDR3 region has 14 residues. CDR1 and CDR2 (germline): GTSNPN, SVGIG (reference sequence). V lost 2 bases to trimming and J lost 4 bases, with 12 bases between them. The CDR3 reads CAWSLDRLNQPQHF. Here the CDR3 DNA reads TGTGCCTGGAGTTTAGACAGATTAAATCAGCCCCAGCATTTT.

This chain connects TRBV6-1 to TRBJ2-5; D is possibly TRBD2 (5 bases). There are 14 residues in the CDR3. Germline V gives CDR1 MNHNS, CDR2 SASEGT. V was shortened by 2 bases and J by 2 bases, with 9 bases between the two germline ends. The CDR3 spells CASSEPGSQETQYF. The CDR3 bases are TGTGCCAGCAGTGAACCGGGGTCGCAAGAGACCCAGTACTTC.

The table lists this clone with a few counts. The genes are TRBV4-2 and TRBJ1-5; D unclear. The CDR3 runs 16 residues. Germline CDR1 and CDR2: LGHNA and YNFKEQ. Trimming removed 2 bases at V and 1 base at J, with 12 bases between. CDR3 bases: TGTGCCAGCAGCCAAAGCCGGGCTCGGAGCAATCAGCCCCAGCATTTT. Protein product: CASSQSRARSNQPQHF.

The chain's CDR3 is CASSLGFAETQYF. The CDR3 DNA follows: TGTGCCAGCAGTTTAGGCTTTGCGGAGACCCAGTACTTC. The V call is TRBV27, the J call TRBJ2-5; D is unclear. This CDR3 region has 13 residues. The V gene lost 2 bases and the J gene lost 5 bases, with 9 bases spanning the gap. The germline V gene has CDR1 MNHEY and CDR2 SMNVEV (reference sequence).

This sequence joins TRBV30 and TRBJ1-2; the D gene is possibly TRBD1 (6 bases). The CDR3 loop spans 14 amino acids. Germline CDR1 and CDR2: GTSNPN and SVGIG (reference sequence). With 0 bases removed from V and 3 bases from J, the gap between germline ends came to 11 bases. The CDR3 nucleotides are TGTGCCTGGAGTGTAAACAGGGTGGACTATGGCTACACCTTC. Protein product: CAWSVNRVDYGYTF.

This chain's CDR3 is CASSPGSTVLQPQHF. The DNA of the CDR3 is TGTGCCAGCTCACCGGGATCGACAGTTTTGCAGCCCCAGCATTTT. V and J are TRBV18 and TRBJ1-5; TRBD1 is a possible D gene (5 bases). Germline CDR1 and CDR2: KGHSH and LQKENI. The V end was cut by 3 bases, the J end by 7 bases, with 16 bases between. CDR3 size: 15 residues. The variable domain in full, completed from reference TRBV18 and TRBJ1-5, reads NAGVMQNPRHLVRRRGQEARLRCSPMKGHSHVYWYRQLPEEGLKFMVYLQKENIIDESGMPKERFSAEFPKEGPSILRIQQVVRGDSAAYFCASSPGSTVLQPQHFGDGTRLSIL.

The J gene is TRBJ2-5, the V gene TRBV3-1 (or the pseudogene TRBV3-2); TRBD2 is a possible D gene (6 bases). V was clipped by 0 bases and J by 5 bases, with 13 bases between them. The germline V gene encodes CDR1 LGHDT and CDR2 YNNKEL (reference sequence). This CDR3 comprises 15 residues. In DNA, the CDR3 is TGTGCCAGCAGCCAAGACACACAGGCGGGGGAGACCCAGTACTTC. This translates into CASSQDTQAGETQYF.

This clone was seen only a few times. The gene calls are TRBV12-3 or TRBV12-4 and TRBJ1-5; D unclear. This CDR3 is 13 amino acids long. V shed 2 bases and J shed 5 bases, with 7 bases lying between them. The CDR3 bases are TGTGCCAGCAGTTTACGGGCCGATCAGCCCCAGCATTTT. Amino acids: CASSLRADQPQHF.

This clone was seen once. V is TRBV4-3 and J is TRBJ1-5, with unresolved D. Germline CDR1 and CDR2: LGHNA and YSLEER. CDR3 length equals 15 residues. Deletions cut 1 base from V and 3 bases from J, with 10 bases between. Here the CDR3 reads CASSQGTHLNQPQHF. The CDR3 DNA reads as TGCGCCAGCAGCCAAGGGACCCACCTCAATCAGCCCCAGCATTTT.

The chain uses TRBV4-1 and TRBJ2-7; D is uncertain. The germline gives CDR1 MGHRA, CDR2 YSYEKL. CDR3 size: 17 residues. Trimming took off 0 bases at V and 3 bases at J, with 18 bases between the two ends. The CDR3 DNA sequence: TGCGCCAGCAGCCAAGAAGGCCCGCATACGACCTACTACGAGCAGTACTTC. It specifies CASSQEGPHTTYYEQYF.

The V call is TRBV6-5, the J call TRBJ1-2; no firm D call. The V end lost 2 bases, the J end lost 7 bases, and 14 bases lay between the germline ends. The germline V gene has CDR1 MNHEY and CDR2 SVGAGI. The CDR3 runs to 14 residues. CDR3 coding DNA: TGTGCCAGCAGTTACCGAGCCGCGGGGTCTGGCTACACCTTC. Its translation: CASSYRAAGSGYTF.

CDR3: CASSSSGTGAEKLFF. The CDR3 region has the DNA TGTGCCAGCAGCTCGTCCGGGACAGGGGCCGAAAAACTGTTTTTT. The J gene is TRBJ1-4, the V gene TRBV7-9; 10 nucleotides align to TRBD1. Germline V CDR1 and CDR2: SEHNR, FQNEAQ (reference sequence). This CDR3 region has 15 residues. Trimming cost V 4 bases and J 8 bases; bases outside gene matches: 7.

The chain has TRBV18 and TRBJ2-1; TRBD2 matches 10 bases. This CDR3 has 15 amino acids. The germline gives CDR1 KGHSH, CDR2 LQKENI. V lost 5 bases, J lost 2 bases, and 3 bases stayed unmatched. CDR3 DNA sequence: TGTGCCAGCTCAGAACTAGCGGGACCCTACAATGAGCAGTTCTTC. Translated, it gives CASSELAGPYNEQFF. The variable domain in full, completed from reference TRBV18 and TRBJ2-1, reads NAGVMQNPRHLVRRRGQEARLRCSPMKGHSHVYWYRQLPEEGLKFMVYLQKENIIDESGMPKERFSAEFPKEGPSILRIQQVVRGDSAAYFCASSELAGPYNEQFFGPGTRLTVL.

The CDR3 DNA sequence: TGTGCCAGCAGACGCCTTCCTTACGAGCAGTACTTC. It yields the protein CASRRLPYEQYF. This sequence joins TRBV28 and TRBJ2-7, with D uncertain. CDR1 and CDR2 (germline): MDHEN, SYDVKM. The CDR3 is made up of 12 amino acids. V was clipped by 6 bases and J by 4 bases, with 10 bases between them.

The V and J genes are TRBV5-6 and TRBJ2-3, with TRBD1 as a possible D gene (5 bases). The CDR3 runs 15 residues. CDR1 and CDR2 (germline): SGHDT, YYEEEE. V dropped 4 bases and J dropped 2 bases, with 14 bases sitting between them. In DNA form, the CDR3 reads TGTGCCAGCAGCCGGCCGTGGGGCTCCACAGATACGCAGTATTTT. Encoded protein: CASSRPWGSTDTQYF. Full variable domain (outside the CDR3, taken from reference TRBV5-6 and TRBJ2-3): DAGVTQSPTHLIKTRGQQVTLRCSPKSGHDTVSWYQQALGQGPQFIFQYYEEEERQRGNFPDRFSGHQFPNYSSELNVNALLLGDSALYLCASSRPWGSTDTQYFGPGTRLTVL.

The V gene is TRBV27, the J gene TRBJ1-2, with 8 bases matching TRBD1. Unmatched junction bases numbered 9, after V lost 0 bases and J lost 6 bases. The CDR3 consists of 16 residues. Germline V gene sequence: CDR1 MNHEY, CDR2 SMNVEV (reference sequence). CDR3 sequence: CASSLSSRGQVNGYTF. CDR3 nucleotide sequence: TGTGCCAGCAGTTTATCTTCCAGGGGGCAGGTTAATGGCTACACCTTC.

The genes are TRBV4-2 and TRBJ2-7, with D hard to call. V dropped 0 bases and J dropped 6 bases, with 9 bases sitting between them. Germline V lookup: CDR1 LGHNA, CDR2 YNFKEQ. This CDR3 is built from 13 residues. Here the CDR3 reads CASSQDGRSEQYF. Here the CDR3 DNA reads TGTGCCAGCAGCCAAGATGGGCGGAGCGAGCAGTACTTC.

This clone showed up just once. The chain has TRBV28 and TRBJ2-7, with D unresolved. The ends were cut back, 6 bases at V and 2 bases at J, with 14 bases in the middle. The length of the CDR3 is 14 residues. Germline V lookup: CDR1 MDHEN, CDR2 SYDVKM. The CDR3 here is CASRTDPGPYEQYF. For the CDR3, the DNA is TGTGCCAGCAGGACCGACCCTGGACCCTACGAGCAGTACTTC.

In this sample, this clone turned up once. The CDR3 bases are TGTGCCAGCAGCTTGATCGCGACCGAAAAACTGTTTTTT. Amino acid sequence: CASSLIATEKLFF. The V gene is TRBV5-6, the J gene TRBJ1-4; D not certain. Trimming removed 1 base from V and 8 bases from J, with 9 bases in between. The CDR3 is 13 amino acids. Germline values: CDR1 SGHDT, CDR2 YYEEEE.

The chain carries TRBV3-1 (or the pseudogene TRBV3-2) and TRBJ1-2; 12 bases match TRBD1. The germline V gene encodes CDR1 LGHDT and CDR2 YNNKEL (reference sequence). V lost 3 bases to trimming and J lost 8 bases; unmatched junction nucleotides: 7. CDR3 length: 15 residues. The CDR3 reads CASSHRDRGPIGYTF. DNA of the CDR3: TGTGCCAGCAGCCATCGGGACAGGGGGCCTATAGGCTACACCTTC.